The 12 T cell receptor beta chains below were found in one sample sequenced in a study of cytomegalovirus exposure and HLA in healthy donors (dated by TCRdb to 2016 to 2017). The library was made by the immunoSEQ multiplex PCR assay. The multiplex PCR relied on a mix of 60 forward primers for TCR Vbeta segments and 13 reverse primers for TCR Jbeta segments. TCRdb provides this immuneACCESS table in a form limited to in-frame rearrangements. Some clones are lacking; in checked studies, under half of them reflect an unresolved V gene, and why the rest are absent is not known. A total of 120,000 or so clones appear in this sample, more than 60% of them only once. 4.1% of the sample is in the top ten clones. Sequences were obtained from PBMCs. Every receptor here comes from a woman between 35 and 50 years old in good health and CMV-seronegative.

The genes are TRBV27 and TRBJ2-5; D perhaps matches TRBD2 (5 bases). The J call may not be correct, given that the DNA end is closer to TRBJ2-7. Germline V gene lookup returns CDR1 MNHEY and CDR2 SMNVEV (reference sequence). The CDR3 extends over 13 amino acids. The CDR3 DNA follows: TGTGCCAGCAGCCAACGGGGTTCCTACGAGCAGTACTTC. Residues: CASSQRGSYEQYF.

CDR3 sequence: CASSPGQGVGFNEQFF. The CDR3 DNA follows: TGTGCCAGCAGCCCGGGACAGGGGGTGGGGTTCAATGAGCAGTTCTTC. The chain couples TRBV5-4 to TRBJ2-1; 11 bases match TRBD1. The J segment lost 6 bases and the V segment lost 4 bases, leaving 9 bases of the junction unmatched. CDR3 length: 16 amino acids. Germline CDR1 SGHNT, CDR2 YYREEE (reference sequence).

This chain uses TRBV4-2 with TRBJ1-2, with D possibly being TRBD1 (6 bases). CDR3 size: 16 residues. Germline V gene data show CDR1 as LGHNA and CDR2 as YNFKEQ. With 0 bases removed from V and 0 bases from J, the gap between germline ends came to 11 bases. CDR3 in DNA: TGTGCCAGCAGCCAAGATAGGACAGAAACTAACTATGGCTACACCTTC. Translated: CASSQDRTETNYGYTF.

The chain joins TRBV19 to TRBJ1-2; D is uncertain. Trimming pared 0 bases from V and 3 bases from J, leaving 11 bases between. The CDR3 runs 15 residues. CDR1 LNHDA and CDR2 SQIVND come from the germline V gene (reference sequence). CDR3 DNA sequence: TGTGCCAGTAGTATAGATCATCCCGGGTACTATGGCTACACCTTC. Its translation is CASSIDHPGYYGYTF.

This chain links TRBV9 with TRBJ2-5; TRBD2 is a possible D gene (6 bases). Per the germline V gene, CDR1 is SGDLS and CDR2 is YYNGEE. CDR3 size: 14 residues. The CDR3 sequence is CAITPSGPWETQYF. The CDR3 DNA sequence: TGTGCGATTACCCCGAGCGGGCCTTGGGAGACCCAGTACTTC.

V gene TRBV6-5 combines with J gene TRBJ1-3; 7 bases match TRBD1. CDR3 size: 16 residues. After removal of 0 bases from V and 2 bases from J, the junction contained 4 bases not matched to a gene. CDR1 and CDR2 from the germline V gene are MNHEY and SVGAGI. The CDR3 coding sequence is TGTGCCAGCAGTTACTCCCCGACAGGGACTGGAAACACCATATATTTT. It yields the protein CASSYSPTGTGNTIYF.

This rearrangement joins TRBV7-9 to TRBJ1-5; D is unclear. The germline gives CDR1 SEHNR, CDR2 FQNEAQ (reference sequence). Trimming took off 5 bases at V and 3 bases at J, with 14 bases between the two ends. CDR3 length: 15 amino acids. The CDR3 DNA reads TGTGCCAGCAGCCCCGGGCCGGGGATCAATCAGCCCCAGCATTTT. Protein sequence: CASSPGPGINQPQHF.

CDR3 nucleotides: TGTGCCAGCAGTTCCCGGGGGGCGCCCGGAAACACCATATATTTT. Translated: CASSSRGAPGNTIYF. J is TRBJ1-3 and V is TRBV6-6; D perhaps matches TRBD1 (6 bases). CDR1 and CDR2 from the germline V gene are MNHNY and SVGAGI (reference sequence). V was cut by 4 bases and J by 4 bases, with 14 bases left in between. The CDR3 totals 15 residues.

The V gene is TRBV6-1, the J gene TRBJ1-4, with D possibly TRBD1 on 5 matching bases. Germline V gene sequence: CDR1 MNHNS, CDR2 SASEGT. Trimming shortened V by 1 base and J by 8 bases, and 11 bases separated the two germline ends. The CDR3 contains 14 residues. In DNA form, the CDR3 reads TGTGCCAGCAGTGAAGTTCCGCGGGGGGAAAAACTGTTTTTT. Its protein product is CASSEVPRGEKLFF.

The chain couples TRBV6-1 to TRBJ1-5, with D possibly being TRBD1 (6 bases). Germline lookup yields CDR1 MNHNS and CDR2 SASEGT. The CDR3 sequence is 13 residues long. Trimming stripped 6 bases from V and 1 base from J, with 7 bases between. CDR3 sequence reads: CASRTGSNQPQHF. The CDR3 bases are TGTGCCAGCAGAACAGGGAGCAATCAGCCCCAGCATTTT.

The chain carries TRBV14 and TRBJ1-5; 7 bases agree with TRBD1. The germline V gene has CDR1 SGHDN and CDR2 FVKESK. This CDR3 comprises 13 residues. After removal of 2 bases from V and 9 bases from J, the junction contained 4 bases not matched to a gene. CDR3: CASSQTGDRPQHF. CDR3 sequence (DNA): TGTGCCAGCAGCCAAACAGGGGATCGGCCCCAGCATTTT.

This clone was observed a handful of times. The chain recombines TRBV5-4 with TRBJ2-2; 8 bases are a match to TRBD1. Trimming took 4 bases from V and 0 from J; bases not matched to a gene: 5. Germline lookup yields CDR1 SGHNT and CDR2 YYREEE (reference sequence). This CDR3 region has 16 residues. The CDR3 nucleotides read TGTGCCAGCAGCGGACGGGGACAGGCGAACACCGGGGAGCTGTTTTTT. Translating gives CASSGRGQANTGELFF.